These 21 T cell receptor beta chains were all obtained from the same sample, sequenced in a study of shared clonotypes between healthy human individuals. TCRdb's copy holds only in-frame clones and misses some; the assay was immunoSEQ multiplex PCR. The sample has 950,000 to 1,200,000 clones, 77% seen once; the top ten hold 0.85% to 1%. Material: memory CD4+ T cells from PBMCs. The sample's subset: CD45RA-negative fraction. These receptors all stem from a man younger than 35 in good health. Some clones in this sample may be carry-over from other donors' samples.

The chain employs TRBV30 and TRBJ1-1; D possibly corresponds to TRBD1 (5 bases). This CDR3 is built from 16 residues. CDR1 and CDR2 from the germline V gene are GTSNPN and SVGIG (reference sequence). Trimming stripped 1 base from V and 3 bases from J, with 18 bases between. As DNA, the CDR3 is TGTGCCTGGAGTGGATTCACTGATCGGGGGTACACTGAAGCTTTCTTT. Its protein is CAWSGFTDRGYTEAFF.

The CDR3 region is CSGRGTRSSYNEQFF. The CDR3 DNA is TGCAGCGGTAGAGGGACGCGAAGCTCCTACAATGAGCAGTTCTTC. The V gene is TRBV29-1, the J gene TRBJ2-1, with D possibly being TRBD1 or TRBD2 (5 bases each). Germline assignment: CDR1 SQVTM and CDR2 ANQGSEA. V was cut by 7 bases and J by 0 bases, with 16 bases left in between. This CDR3 contains 15 residues.

The chain recombines TRBV2 with TRBJ1-2; TRBD1 matches 9 bases. The junction had 12 bases not matched to a gene; V was cut back by 4 bases and J by 3 bases. The length of the CDR3 is 17 residues. Germline assignment: CDR1 SNHLY and CDR2 FYNNEI. The CDR3 spells CASSVLSTWDRDYGYTF. Here the CDR3 DNA reads TGTGCCAGCAGTGTACTCTCTACATGGGACAGGGACTATGGCTACACCTTC.

The V gene is TRBV7-7, the J gene TRBJ2-1; TRBD2 aligns across 10 bases. V lost 1 base to trimming and J lost 8 bases; unmatched junction nucleotides: 11. Germline lookup yields CDR1 SSHAT and CDR2 FNYEAQ (reference sequence). The CDR3 is 17 amino acids. The CDR3 protein is CASSLGPGTSASDEQFF. In DNA, the CDR3 is TGTGCCAGCAGCTTAGGGCCCGGGACTAGCGCGTCAGATGAGCAGTTCTTC.

The chain employs TRBV11-2 and TRBJ2-5; TRBD2 agrees at 10 bases. The CDR3 sequence is 17 residues long. CDR1 and CDR2 (germline): SGHAT, FQNNGV. The junction had 13 bases not matched to a gene; V was cut back by 4 bases and J by 5 bases. In nucleotides, the CDR3 is TGTGCCAGCAGCTCCGCCGCCTCTAGCGGGAGTGGGGAGACCCAGTACTTC. This encodes CASSSAASSGSGETQYF.

The rearrangement links TRBV6-1 to TRBJ1-1; TRBD1 might be the D (5 bases). Per the germline V gene, CDR1 is MNHNS and CDR2 is SASEGT. V was cut by 2 bases and J by 6 bases, with 13 bases left in between. The CDR3 is 14 amino acids. Here the CDR3 reads CASSEPRQGAEAFF. DNA of the CDR3: TGTGCCAGCAGTGAACCTCGGCAGGGCGCTGAAGCTTTCTTT.

This rearrangement joins TRBV7-6 to TRBJ2-4, with D perhaps TRBD1 (6 bases). The CDR3 covers 15 residues. V lost 1 base, J lost 5 bases, and 12 bases lay in between. Germline CDR1 reads SGHVS; CDR2 reads FNYEAQ. The CDR3 DNA sequence: TGTGCCAGCAGCTTAGAACAGGGCTTTCAAAACATTCAGTACTTC. Protein sequence: CASSLEQGFQNIQYF.

The CDR3 nucleotides read TGTGCCAGCAGCGTAACCGGGACAGGGGAATACGAGCAGTACTTC. Its protein is CASSVTGTGEYEQYF. The chain links TRBV7-6 to TRBJ2-7; TRBD1 matches 10 bases. This CDR3 is 15 amino acids long. Trimming took 5 bases from V and 4 from J; bases not matched to a gene: 8. Germline V gene data show CDR1 as SGHVS and CDR2 as FNYEAQ.

With regard to this clone: Germline is not matched at one junction end, which may reflect a read error. The sample has other DNA sequences that encode this CDR3 too. J is TRBJ2-3 and V is TRBV4-3; 9 bases agree with TRBD1. This CDR3 spans 16 amino acids. Germline assignment: CDR1 LGHNA and CDR2 YSLEER. CDR3 bases: TGCGCCAGCAGCCCGAACCCCGGGACAGGGTCAGATACGCAGTACTTT. Amino acid sequence: CASSPNPGTGSDTQYF.

V and J are TRBV6-6 and TRBJ2-1; TRBD2 is a possible D gene (5 bases). Germline V gives CDR1 MNHNY, CDR2 SVGAGI (reference sequence). This CDR3 is 13 amino acids long. The ends were cut back, 1 base at V and 15 bases at J, with 16 bases in the middle. The CDR3 DNA sequence: TGTGCCAGCAGTTACTTTCCAGCCGGAGAGGGGTTCTTC. This sequence encodes CASSYFPAGEGFF.

V gene TRBV29-1 combines with J gene TRBJ1-2; 7 positions agree with TRBD1. Germline CDR1 reads SQVTM; CDR2 reads ANQGSEA. CDR3 length equals 14 residues. V trimming: 4 bases; J trimming: 4 bases; junction bases outside the gene matches: 9. DNA for the CDR3: TGCAGCGTTGTAAGGGGGCTAGATAGCTATGGCTACACCTTC. Its translation: CSVVRGLDSYGYTF.

The chain links TRBV18 to TRBJ1-5; 8 nucleotides align to TRBD1. Germline V gene sequence: CDR1 KGHSH, CDR2 LQKENI. The CDR3 is 13 residues long. The V segment lost 9 bases and the J segment 5 bases; nucleotides outside the gene matches: 6. The CDR3 coding sequence is TGTGCCAGTTCGACAGGGGTGGATCAGCCCCAGCATTTT. It translates to CASSTGVDQPQHF. Drawing the rest from reference TRBV18 and TRBJ1-5, the complete variable domain is NAGVMQNPRHLVRRRGQEARLRCSPMKGHSHVYWYRQLPEEGLKFMVYLQKENIIDESGMPKERFSAEFPKEGPSILRIQQVVRGDSAAYFCASSTGVDQPQHFGDGTRLSIL.

The chain combines TRBV5-1 with TRBJ2-3, with TRBD1 matching 7 bases. Germline V lookup: CDR1 SGHRS, CDR2 YFSETQ. This CDR3 spans 17 amino acids. Germline trimming cut 0 bases from V and 2 bases from J; bases unmatched to any gene: 9. The CDR3 DNA reads as TGCGCCAGCAGCTTGGACTCTACAGGGGCCAACACAGATACGCAGTATTTT. Amino acids: CASSLDSTGANTDTQYF.

V is TRBV30 and J is TRBJ1-4; 7 nucleotides agree with TRBD1. J gave up 5 bases and V 2 bases, and 5 bases lay outside the gene matches. CDR1 and CDR2 from the germline V gene are GTSNPN and SVGIG (reference sequence). There are 14 residues in the CDR3. The CDR3 nucleotides read TGTGCCTGGAGTCCAGGGGGAGGAAATGAAAAACTGTTTTTT. It is translated as CAWSPGGGNEKLFF.

To note about this clone: The sample holds other DNA sequences that translate to the same CDR3. The genes are TRBV7-2 and TRBJ1-5, with 8 bases that match TRBD1. Germline V gene data show CDR1 as SGHTA and CDR2 as FQGNSA. CDR3 length: 14 residues. Unmatched junction bases numbered 5, after V lost 5 bases and J lost 5 bases. CDR3: CASSLRQGYQPQHF. CDR3 sequence (DNA): TGTGCCAGCAGCCTACGACAGGGGTATCAGCCCCAGCATTTT.

The V call is TRBV10-3, the J call TRBJ1-2, with D possibly TRBD1 on 6 matching bases. Germline V lookup: CDR1 ENHRY, CDR2 SYGVKD. The CDR3 is 12 residues long. V lost 8 bases to trimming and J lost 6 bases, with 13 bases between them. The CDR3 here is CAIGDRGNGYTF. The DNA for the CDR3 is TGTGCCATCGGGGATAGGGGGAATGGCTACACCTTC.

Regarding this clone: Other DNA variants within this sample encode the same CDR3. The CDR3 region has the DNA TGTGCCAGCAGCTTGCAGGGGAGCTATGGCTACACCTTC. It is translated as CASSLQGSYGYTF. This chain links TRBV5-4 with TRBJ1-2, with a tentative D call TRBD1 (6 bases). Per germline, CDR1 SGHNT and CDR2 YYREEE (reference sequence). This CDR3 has 13 amino acids. The V gene lost 1 base and the J gene lost 4 bases, with 8 bases spanning the gap.

Many counts were recorded for this clone. V and J are TRBV5-1 and TRBJ2-1; TRBD2 matches at 12 bases. Germline V gene sequence: CDR1 SGHRS, CDR2 YFSETQ. V lost 3 bases to trimming and J lost 10 bases; unmatched junction nucleotides: 8. The CDR3 spans 15 residues. DNA of the CDR3: TGCGCCAGCAGCTGGACTAGCGGGGCCTCGGGGGAGCAGTTCTTC. Translation: CASSWTSGASGEQFF.

The CDR3 spells CASIPSAGRTVTEAFF. The CDR3 DNA reads TGTGCCAGCATCCCGTCGGCCGGCAGGACCGTCACTGAAGCTTTCTTT. This rearrangement joins TRBV28 to TRBJ1-1; no clear D gene. Per the germline V gene, CDR1 is MDHEN and CDR2 is SYDVKM. This CDR3 region has 16 residues. V was shortened by 7 bases and J by 4 bases, with 22 bases between the two germline ends.

This clone was detected many times. This rearrangement joins TRBV15 to TRBJ1-2, with 8 bases fitting TRBD1. The CDR3 has 13 amino acids. Germline CDR1 reads LNHNV; CDR2 reads YYDKDF (reference sequence). Trimming took 4 bases from V and 7 from J; bases not matched to a gene: 5. CDR3 sequence: CATSIGQGFGYTF. As DNA, the CDR3 is TGTGCCACCAGCATAGGACAGGGTTTTGGCTACACCTTC.

DNA for the CDR3: TGTGCCAGCAGTGAATGGGGCGGTGGGTTCTACGAGCAGTACTTC. It encodes CASSEWGGGFYEQYF. The chain links TRBV25-1 to TRBJ2-7; possibly TRBD1 for D (5 bases). The CDR3 is made up of 15 amino acids. The germline V gene encodes CDR1 MGHDK and CDR2 SYGVNS. V lost 1 base to trimming and J lost 3 bases, with 13 bases between them.